The 18 T cell receptor beta chains in this list originate from one sample, sequenced in a study of cytomegalovirus exposure and HLA in healthy donors. A multiplex PCR was run with 60 Vbeta primers and 13 Jbeta primers. Clones were read by immunoSEQ multiplex PCR, and TCRdb kept only the in-frame ones, dropping some. The data show 45,000 or so clones, about 78% seen once. Sequencing was performed on PBMCs. The receptor set was obtained from a woman in her twenties or thirties in good health and CMV-seronegative.

The chain couples TRBV5-6 to TRBJ2-7; 14 nucleotides agree with TRBD2. The length of the CDR3 is 15 residues. V was clipped by 4 bases and J by 5 bases; unmatched bases: 5. Germline CDR1 and CDR2: SGHDT and YYEEEE. The DNA of the CDR3 is TGTGCCAGCAGCGTGGGACTAGCGGGAGCCAACGAGCAGTACTTC. Translating it yields CASSVGLAGANEQYF. The whole variable domain, remainder taken from reference TRBV5-6 and TRBJ2-7, is DAGVTQSPTHLIKTRGQQVTLRCSPKSGHDTVSWYQQALGQGPQFIFQYYEEEERQRGNFPDRFSGHQFPNYSSELNVNALLLGDSALYLCASSVGLAGANEQYFGPGTRLTVT.

The chain is built from TRBV30 and TRBJ2-5, with 11 bases that match TRBD2. Germline CDR1 and CDR2: GTSNPN and SVGIG (reference sequence). The CDR3 covers 15 residues. Germline trimming cut 0 bases from V and 5 bases from J; bases unmatched to any gene: 5. The CDR3 DNA follows: TGTGCCTGGAGTGTGACTAGCGGGGTTGGGGAGACCCAGTACTTC. This codes for CAWSVTSGVGETQYF.

This clone appeared a single time. This sequence joins TRBV18 and TRBJ1-2, with 7 bases fitting TRBD1. The V segment lost 4 bases and the J segment 4 bases; nucleotides outside the gene matches: 3. Germline V gene sequence: CDR1 KGHSH, CDR2 LQKENI. The CDR3 consists of 13 residues. The CDR3 reads CASSHGDSYGYTF. CDR3 nucleotides: TGTGCCAGCTCACATGGGGACAGCTATGGCTACACCTTC.

The chain links TRBV11-3 to TRBJ2-1; 13 bases match TRBD2. The CDR3 has 16 residues. V lost 5 bases to trimming and J lost 7 bases; unmatched junction nucleotides: 8. Germline CDR1 SGHNT, CDR2 YENEEA. CDR3 amino acids: CASSVGTSGNWNEQFF. DNA for the CDR3: TGTGCCAGCAGCGTGGGGACTAGCGGGAATTGGAATGAGCAGTTCTTC.

The sample holds a few counts of this clone. The sample contains more than one DNA sequence encoding this CDR3. The gene calls are TRBV30 and TRBJ2-1; unclear D gene. The CDR3 runs to 15 residues. Trimming left V 5 bases short and J 7 bases short, with 21 bases between. CDR1 is GTSNPN, CDR2 SVGIG, per germline (reference sequence). The chain's CDR3 is CAWAEHGYLGNEQFF. The CDR3, as DNA: TGTGCCTGGGCAGAGCACGGGTACCTTGGGAATGAGCAGTTCTTC.

The CDR3 reads CASSPGTPEQFF. The CDR3 nucleotides read TGCGCCAGCAGCCCCGGGACTCCTGAGCAGTTCTTC. V usage is TRBV5-1 and J usage is TRBJ2-1; a possible D gene is TRBD2 (6 bases). V shed 4 bases and J shed 9 bases, with 11 bases lying between them. CDR3 length equals 12 residues. CDR1 and CDR2 (germline): SGHRS, YFSETQ.

The rearrangement links TRBV7-3 to TRBJ2-1, with D perhaps TRBD2 (6 bases). The CDR3 runs to 15 residues. The germline CDR1 and CDR2 sequences are SGHTA and FQGTGA. The V end was cut by 6 bases, the J end by 7 bases, with 19 bases between. The CDR3, as DNA: TGTGCCAGCAGTCGTAGGGCGGGACCTTTTAATGAGCAGTTCTTC. Protein product: CASSRRAGPFNEQFF.

This clone was recorded a few times. Additional DNA sequences in this sample encode the identical CDR3. This chain joins TRBV29-1 and TRBJ1-1, with 7 nucleotides matching TRBD1. The CDR3 runs to 14 residues. CDR1 is SQVTM and CDR2 is ANQGSEA in the germline V gene. J was trimmed by 3 bases and V by 7 bases; bases with no gene match: 11. The CDR3 spells CSGHPGTVDTEAFF. The DNA for the CDR3 is TGCAGCGGCCATCCCGGGACAGTTGACACTGAAGCTTTCTTT.

V is TRBV2 and J is TRBJ2-7; maybe TRBD1 (6 bases). CDR3 size: 13 residues. Germline V CDR1 and CDR2: SNHLY, FYNNEI. The ends were cut back, 2 bases at V and 12 bases at J, with 17 bases in the middle. The chain's CDR3 is CASSEIRGGVPYF. The CDR3 DNA reads as TGTGCCAGCAGTGAAATAAGAGGGGGTGTCCCGTACTTC. The entire variable domain, with the rest obtained from reference TRBV2 and TRBJ2-7, is as follows: EPEVTQTPSHQVTQMGQEVILRCVPISNHLYFYWYRQILGQKVEFLVSFYNNEISEKSEIFDDQFSVERPDGSNFTLKIRSTKLEDSAMYFCASSEIRGGVPYFGPGTRLTVT.

This clone was detected many times. The V call is TRBV5-5, the J call TRBJ2-1, with D perhaps matching TRBD2 (5 bases). The ends were cut back, 0 bases at V and 5 bases at J, with 9 bases in the middle. This CDR3 contains 14 residues. Per the germline V gene, CDR1 is SGHKS and CDR2 is YYEKEE (reference sequence). DNA for the CDR3: TGTGCCAGCAGCTTGGTAGTGCGGGACAATGAGCAGTTCTTC. This gives the protein CASSLVVRDNEQFF.

The genes are TRBV4-1 and TRBJ2-1, with 7 positions matching TRBD2. The CDR3 consists of 15 residues. From germline, CDR1 is MGHRA and CDR2 YSYEKL. J was trimmed by 10 bases and V by 1 base; bases with no gene match: 10. CDR3 bases: TGCGCCAGCAGCCAAGGGGACTATACGACTAGGGAGCAGTTCTTC. This codes for CASSQGDYTTREQFF.

V gene TRBV10-3 combines with J gene TRBJ2-7, with D possibly matching TRBD1 (5 bases). Germline CDR1 and CDR2: ENHRY and SYGVKD. The V gene lost 4 bases and the J gene lost 2 bases, with 18 bases spanning the gap. This CDR3 is built from 16 residues. The CDR3 loop reads CAISGGADSITYEQYF. As DNA, the CDR3 is TGTGCCATCAGTGGTGGTGCAGACAGTATTACCTACGAGCAGTACTTC.

The chain recombines TRBV10-3 with TRBJ2-3; 8 nucleotides line up with TRBD2. The trim removed 2 bases at V and 6 bases at J, leaving 7 bases unmatched. The germline V gene encodes CDR1 ENHRY and CDR2 SYGVKD. There are 15 residues in the CDR3. CDR3 residues: CAISENAGGGDTQYF. As DNA, the CDR3 is TGTGCCATCAGTGAGAATGCGGGGGGTGGGGATACGCAGTATTTT.

The V and J genes are TRBV14 and TRBJ1-2, with 9 bases lining up with TRBD1. The CDR3 length is 13 residues. The J segment lost 6 bases and the V segment lost 5 bases, leaving 4 bases of the junction unmatched. The germline CDR1 and CDR2 sequences are SGHDN and FVKESK. CDR3 bases: TGTGCCAGCAGCGTGCGGACAGGGGATGGCTACACCTTC. Translated: CASSVRTGDGYTF.

The chain links TRBV28 to TRBJ2-2; tentatively, D is TRBD2 (5 bases). Germline V gives CDR1 MDHEN, CDR2 SYDVKM. The CDR3 sequence is 17 residues long. The V gene lost 1 base and the J gene lost 6 bases, with 18 bases spanning the gap. The CDR3: CASSLYAGPGRAGELFF. Written as DNA, the CDR3 is TGTGCCAGCAGTTTATACGCGGGCCCCGGAAGGGCCGGGGAGCTGTTTTTT.

The V call is TRBV5-4, the J call TRBJ2-2; D might be TRBD1 (5 bases). Germline V gene lookup returns CDR1 SGHNT and CDR2 YYREEE (reference sequence). The CDR3 has 16 amino acids. Trimming took off 4 bases at V and 4 bases at J, with 17 bases between the two ends. In DNA, the CDR3 is TGTGCCAGCAGCCCAGGACACTCGACCTTCACCGGGGAGCTGTTTTTT. Amino acid sequence: CASSPGHSTFTGELFF. The full variable domain, with the rest looked up from reference TRBV5-4 and TRBJ2-2, is ETGVTQSPTHLIKTRGQQVTLRCSSQSGHNTVSWYQQALGQGPQFIFQYYREEENGRGNFPPRFSGLQFPNYSSELNVNALELDDSALYLCASSPGHSTFTGELFFGEGSRLTVL.

The V call is TRBV7-3, the J call TRBJ2-3; D gene unclear. CDR1 SGHTA and CDR2 FQGTGA come from the germline V gene. Deletions cut 6 bases from V and 2 bases from J, with 12 bases between. CDR3 length equals 14 residues. CDR3 residues: CASRLGATTDTQYF. In DNA form, the CDR3 reads TGTGCCAGCAGACTGGGCGCGACCACAGATACGCAGTATTTT.

This clone was observed a few times. The V and J genes are TRBV4-1 and TRBJ1-1; tentative D call: TRBD1 (5 bases). Germline values: CDR1 MGHRA, CDR2 YSYEKL. This CDR3 is built from 16 residues. V was trimmed by 2 bases and J by 1 base, leaving 14 bases between them. The CDR3 loop reads CASSQMWGEKNTEAFF. In DNA, the CDR3 is TGCGCCAGCAGCCAAATGTGGGGGGAAAAGAACACTGAAGCTTTCTTT.